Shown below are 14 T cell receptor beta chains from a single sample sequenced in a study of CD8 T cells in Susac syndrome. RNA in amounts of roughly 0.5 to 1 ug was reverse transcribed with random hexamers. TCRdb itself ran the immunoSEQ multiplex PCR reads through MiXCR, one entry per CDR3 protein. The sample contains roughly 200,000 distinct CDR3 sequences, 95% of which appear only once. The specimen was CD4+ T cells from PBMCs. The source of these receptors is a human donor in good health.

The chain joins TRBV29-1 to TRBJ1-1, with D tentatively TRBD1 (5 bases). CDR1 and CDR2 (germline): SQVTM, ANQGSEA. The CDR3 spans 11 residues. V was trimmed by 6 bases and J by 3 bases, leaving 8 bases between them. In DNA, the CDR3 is TGCAGCGTGGGGGAAGACACTGAAGCTTTCTTT. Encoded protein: CSVGEDTEAFF.

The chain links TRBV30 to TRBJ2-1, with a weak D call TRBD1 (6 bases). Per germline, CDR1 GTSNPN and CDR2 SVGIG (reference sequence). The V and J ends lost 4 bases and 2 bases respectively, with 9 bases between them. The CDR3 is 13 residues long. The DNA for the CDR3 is TGTGCCTGGAAGGGGACACCCTACAATGAGCAGTTCTTC. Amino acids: CAWKGTPYNEQFF.

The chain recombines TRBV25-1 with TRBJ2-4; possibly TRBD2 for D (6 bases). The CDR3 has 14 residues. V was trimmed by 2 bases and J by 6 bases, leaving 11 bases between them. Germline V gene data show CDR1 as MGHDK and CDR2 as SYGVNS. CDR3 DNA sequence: TGTGCCAGCAGTGAAGTCGCAGCGGGAAACATTCAGTACTTC. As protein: CASSEVAAGNIQYF.

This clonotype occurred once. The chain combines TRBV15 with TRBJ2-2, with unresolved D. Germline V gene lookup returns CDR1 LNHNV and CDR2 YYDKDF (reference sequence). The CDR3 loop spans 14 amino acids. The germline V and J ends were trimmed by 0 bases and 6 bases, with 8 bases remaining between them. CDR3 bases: TGTGCCACCAGCAGAGATTTGACGGCCGGGGAGCTGTTTTTT. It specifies CATSRDLTAGELFF.

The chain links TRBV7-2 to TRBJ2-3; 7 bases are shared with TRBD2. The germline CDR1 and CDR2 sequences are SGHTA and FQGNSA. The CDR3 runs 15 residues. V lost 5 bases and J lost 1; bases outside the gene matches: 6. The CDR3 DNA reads TGTGCCAGCAGCGGCGCGGGGGTCCGCACAGATACGCAGTATTTT. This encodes CASSGAGVRTDTQYF.

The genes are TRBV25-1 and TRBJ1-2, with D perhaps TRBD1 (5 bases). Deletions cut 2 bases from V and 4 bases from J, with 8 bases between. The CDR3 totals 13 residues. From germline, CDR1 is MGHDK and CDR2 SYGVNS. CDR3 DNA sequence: TGTGCCAGCAGTGAAGGGGCAGCCTATGGCTACACCTTC. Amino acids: CASSEGAAYGYTF.

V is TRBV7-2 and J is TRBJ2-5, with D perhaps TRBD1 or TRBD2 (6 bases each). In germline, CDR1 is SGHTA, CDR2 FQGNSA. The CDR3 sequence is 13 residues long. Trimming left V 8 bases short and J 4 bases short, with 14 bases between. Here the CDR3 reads CASRLGGLETQYF. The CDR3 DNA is TGTGCCAGCCGACTAGGGGGTTTAGAGACCCAGTACTTC. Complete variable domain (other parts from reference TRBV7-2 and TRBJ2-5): GAGVSQSPSNKVTEKGKDVELRCDPISGHTALYWYRQSLGQGLEFLIYFQGNSAPDKSGLPSDRFSAERTGGSVSTLTIQRTQQEDSAVYLCASRLGGLETQYFGPGTRLLVL.

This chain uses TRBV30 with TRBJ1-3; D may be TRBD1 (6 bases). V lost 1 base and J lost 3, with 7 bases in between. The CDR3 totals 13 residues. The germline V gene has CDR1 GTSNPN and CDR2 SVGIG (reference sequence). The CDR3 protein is CAWSDRVGNTIYF. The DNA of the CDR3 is TGTGCCTGGAGTGACAGGGTTGGAAACACCATATATTTT.

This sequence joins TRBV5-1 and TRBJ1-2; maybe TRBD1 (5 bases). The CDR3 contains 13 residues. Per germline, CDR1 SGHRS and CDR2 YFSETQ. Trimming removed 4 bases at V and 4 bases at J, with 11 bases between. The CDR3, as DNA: TGCGCCAGCAGCCCGACAGATGCCTATGGCTACACCTTC. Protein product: CASSPTDAYGYTF.

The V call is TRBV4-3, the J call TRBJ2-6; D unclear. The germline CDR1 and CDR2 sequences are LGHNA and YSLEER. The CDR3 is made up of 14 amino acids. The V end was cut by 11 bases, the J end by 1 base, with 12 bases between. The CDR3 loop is CASGTLSGANVLTF. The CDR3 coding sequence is TGCGCCTCGGGCACGCTGTCTGGGGCCAACGTCCTGACTTTC.

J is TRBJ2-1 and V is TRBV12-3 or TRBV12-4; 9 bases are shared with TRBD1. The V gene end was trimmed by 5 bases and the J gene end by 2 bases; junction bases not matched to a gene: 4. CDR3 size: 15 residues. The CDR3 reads CASSRGTGTYNEQFF. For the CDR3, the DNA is TGTGCCAGCAGTAGAGGGACAGGGACCTACAATGAGCAGTTCTTC.

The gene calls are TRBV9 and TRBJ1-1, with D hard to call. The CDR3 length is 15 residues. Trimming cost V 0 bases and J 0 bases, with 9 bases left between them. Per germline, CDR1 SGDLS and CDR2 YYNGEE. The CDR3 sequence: CASSVDWMMNTEAFF. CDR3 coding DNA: TGTGCCAGCAGCGTAGACTGGATGATGAACACTGAAGCTTTCTTT.

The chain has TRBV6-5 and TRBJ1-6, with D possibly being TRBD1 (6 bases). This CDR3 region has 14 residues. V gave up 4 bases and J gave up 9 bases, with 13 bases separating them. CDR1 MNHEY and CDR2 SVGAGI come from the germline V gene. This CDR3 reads CASSWSGARSPLHF. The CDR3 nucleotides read TGTGCCAGCAGTTGGTCGGGGGCACGTTCACCCCTCCACTTT.

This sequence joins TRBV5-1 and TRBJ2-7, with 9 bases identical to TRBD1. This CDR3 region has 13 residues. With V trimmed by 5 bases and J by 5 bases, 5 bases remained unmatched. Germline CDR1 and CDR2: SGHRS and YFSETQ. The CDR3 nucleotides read TGCGCCAGCAGTTACGGGACAGGGAACGAGCAGTACTTC. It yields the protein CASSYGTGNEQYF.